Listed below are T cell receptor beta chains from one sample, sequenced in a study of OX40 agonist ivuxolimab in advanced cancers. The repertoire was sequenced with immunoSEQ multiplex PCR; TCRdb's copy has only in-frame clones and lacks some. Of some 25,000 clones in the sample, approximately 75% were seen once. Sample: CD4+ or CD8+ T cells sorted from blood, taken in a trial of the OX40 agonist ivuxolimab. All receptors derive from an adult with an advanced solid tumor such as melanoma, head and neck, liver or kidney cancer. Each CDR3 is given with its conserved first and last residue. Fields, in order: CDR3 length, V gene, CDR3 protein.

13	TRBV28	CASSLGLAYEQYF
14	TRBV6-6	CASSGQGADSPLHF
16	TRBV28	CASSSATSGGTGELFF
15	TRBV7-3	CASSLALAAYNEQFF
13	TRBV6-4	CASGTSGTDTQYF
14	TRBV27	CASTQYQGSGELFF
15	TRBV29-1	CSVEGSGTGHYEQYF
13	TRBV27	CASSLGPNQPQHF
17	TRBV29-1	CSVEGGTGDMIYNEQFF
16	TRBV11-2	CASSLGELAGEETQYF
14	TRBV7-3	CASSPGGGGTEAFF
17	TRBV9	CASSGGPQGADYNEQFF
11	TRBV5-6	CASSFLETQYF
15	TRBV28	CASTGGTSVYNEQFF
14	TRBV5-1	CASSFRQGNYEQYF
15	TRBV6-4	CASSDPPGTTETQYF
17	TRBV25-1	CASSGETSGNLGHEQYF
14	TRBV6-1	CASSVRGWNYGYTF
14	TRBV19	CASMDRAIWQPQHF
14	TRBV6-4	CASSELAGEDEQFF
17	TRBV27	CASSPLLAGATTDTQYF
15	TRBV7-9	CASSLGRGGTDTQYF
14	TRBV5-1	CASSLKGQAGELFF
13	TRBV7-6	CASSPQVADTQYF
12	TRBV28	CASSPSRAEAFF
12	TRBV15	CATSRDLGPQHF
12	TRBV18	CASSPRGDTIYF
19	TRBV15	CATSQSTLTELSNTGELFF
11	TRBV2	CASGQDYEQYF
14	TRBV2	CASSAGSSYNEQFF
14	TRBV4-3	CASSQELESYEQYF
13	TRBV13	CASSPLNTYEQYF
14	TRBV5-6	CAAREFRNTGELFF
15	TRBV13	CASSSQTGVGGEQYF
17	TRBV28	CASSLTPRIGRTFEQYF
16	TRBV4-2	CASSQPLAGGPGEQYF
13	TRBV5-6	CASSLGQTYGYTF
12	TRBV10-2	CASSESGTEAFF
16	TRBV7-2	CASSLNRGAITGELFF
12	TRBV19	CASSSGQYGYTF
13	TRBV27	CASSEHRNQPQHF
14	TRBV7-8	CASSLFRSPDEQYF
17	TRBV9	CASSVVRGGLGGNTIYF
14	TRBV14	CASSQVVGNYEQYF
16	TRBV7-9	CASSAAAEVAKNIQYF
12	TRBV10-1	CASSEGQNEQYF
13	TRBV27	CASSLGRNQPQHF